The entry that follows covers one T cell receptor beta chain sequence. Its antigen is unknown. Germline loops: CDR1 SQVTM, CDR2 ANQGSEA. V lost 1 base and J lost 13, with 7 bases in between. The CDR3 runs 9 residues. These data belong to a study of CD8+ T cells in alopecia areata. General observations from the study: Because one nonresponder was included, the link of baseline CD8+ expansion to response is considered uncertain. Tofacitinib delivered significant drops in scalp clonality and in expanded CD8+ clones among the top 100.

After isolation, RNA underwent reverse transcription to generate cDNA as the sequencing template. Sequenced by immunoSEQ multiplex PCR; TCRdb stores in-frame clones only, minus some. Altogether about 200,000 clones are present, roughly three fifths being singletons, with the ten largest covering roughly 1.3%. Treatment meaning: oral pan-JAK inhibitor, 5-10 mg twice daily. Peripheral blood and lesional scalp punch biopsies came from alopecia areata patients. The gene calls are TRBV29-1 and TRBJ1-2, with no clear D. The material was CD4+ T cells sorted from blood, obtained at approximately week 50, from a patient treated with tofacitinib. This sequence originates from a human donor with alopecia areata. CDR3 protein: CSVEAESTF. Here the CDR3 DNA reads TGCAGCGTTGAAGCCGAGAGCACCTTC.